The subject of this entry is one T cell receptor beta chain. This record belongs to a study of blood T cell repertoires in COVID-19. Study background: The origin of the acute and convalescent COVID-19 samples was the United States, Italy and Spain. PBMCs, B-cell-depleted T cells, or T cells provided the cDNA or gDNA that made up the material.

This CDR3 is built from 16 residues. Per the germline V gene, CDR1 is MNHEY and CDR2 is SVGAGI. V was trimmed by 0 bases and J by 1 base, leaving 7 bases between them. Study processing details: Estimates of nucleated cell counts were drawn from the amplification of reference gene primers. Profiling relied on immunoSEQ multiplex PCR, and the TCRdb table lists in-frame clones only, not all of them. D and trimming were read from the DNA, whereas the V and J calls and clone size are those reported in that table. The repertoire has a few hundred thousand clones, 88% of them found once; the top ten carry 0.65% to 0.9%.

The chain employs TRBV6-5 and TRBJ2-6; maybe TRBD1 (5 bases). This sequence was found in a woman between 25 and 40 years old with acute or convalescent COVID-19. Source material: peripheral blood. In DNA form, the CDR3 reads TGTGCCAGCAGTTACTCGGCAGGGTCTGGGGCCAACGTCCTGACTTTC. It specifies CASSYSAGSGANVLTF.